This T cell receptor beta chain was sequenced in a study of shared T cell receptors in the human thymus. From germline, CDR1 is SGDLS and CDR2 YYNGEE. V shed 0 bases, J shed 4 bases, and the junction held 0 bases outside the gene matches. CDR3 length: 13 residues. TCRdb's table, derived via immunoSEQ multiplex PCR, lists solely in-frame clones and lacks some. The table includes fewer than 700,000 clones, approximately 88% detected once. This clone was detected only once. These same data were also listed under a study on human thymus T cells. From that report: Finnish infants who were healthy and having corrective surgery for congenital heart defects made up the donors. Thymic samples were excised during corrective heart operations. Thymic and blood repertoires seemed to show skewed V and J gene use. What related research reported was that thymic repertoires overlapped highly among unrelated individuals.

This chain joins TRBV9 and TRBJ2-5; 7 nucleotides align to TRBD2. The receptor was derived from a boy under two years old with a congenital heart defect. Sequencing was performed on thymocytes. This CDR3 is CASSVAGGETQYF. Here the CDR3 DNA reads TGTGCCAGCAGCGTAGCGGGGGGAGAGACCCAGTACTTC.